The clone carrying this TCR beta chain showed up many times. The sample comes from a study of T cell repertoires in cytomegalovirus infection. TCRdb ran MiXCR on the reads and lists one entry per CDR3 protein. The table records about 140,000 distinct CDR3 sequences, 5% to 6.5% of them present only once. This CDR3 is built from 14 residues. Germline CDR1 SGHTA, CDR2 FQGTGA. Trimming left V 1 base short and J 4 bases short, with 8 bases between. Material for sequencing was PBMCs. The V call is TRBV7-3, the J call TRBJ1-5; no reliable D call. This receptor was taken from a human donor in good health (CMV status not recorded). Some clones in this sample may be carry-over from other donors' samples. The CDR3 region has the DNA TGTGCCAGCAGCTTAAATGGAGCAAATCAGCCCCAGCATTTT. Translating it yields CASSLNGANQPQHF. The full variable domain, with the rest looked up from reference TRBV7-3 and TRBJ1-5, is GAGVSQTPSNKVTEKGKYVELRCDPISGHTALYWYRQSLGQGPEFLIYFQGTGAADDSGLPNDRFFAVRPEGSVSTLKIQRTERGDSAVYLCASSLNGANQPQHFGDGTRLSIL.